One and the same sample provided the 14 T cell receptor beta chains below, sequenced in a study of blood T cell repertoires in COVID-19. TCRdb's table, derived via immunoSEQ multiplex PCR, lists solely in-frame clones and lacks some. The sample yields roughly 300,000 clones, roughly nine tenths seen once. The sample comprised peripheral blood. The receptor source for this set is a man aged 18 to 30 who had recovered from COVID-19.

CDR3 sequence: CASSSPAPKREGNNEQFF. The CDR3 coding sequence is TGTGCCAGCAGCTCCCCTGCCCCCAAGCGGGAGGGGAACAATGAGCAGTTCTTC. This chain joins TRBV7-9 and TRBJ2-1, with TRBD2 identical over 10 bases. Unmatched junction bases numbered 14, after V lost 4 bases and J lost 5 bases. Germline lookup yields CDR1 SEHNR and CDR2 FQNEAQ (reference sequence). The CDR3 runs 18 residues.

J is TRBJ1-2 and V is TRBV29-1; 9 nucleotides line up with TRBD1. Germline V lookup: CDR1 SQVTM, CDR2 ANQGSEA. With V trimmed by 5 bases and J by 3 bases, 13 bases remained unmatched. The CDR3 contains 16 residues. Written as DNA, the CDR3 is TGCAGCGTTCCCAGGGGGGAGGACAGGGGTTACTATGGCTACACCTTC. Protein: CSVPRGEDRGYYGYTF.

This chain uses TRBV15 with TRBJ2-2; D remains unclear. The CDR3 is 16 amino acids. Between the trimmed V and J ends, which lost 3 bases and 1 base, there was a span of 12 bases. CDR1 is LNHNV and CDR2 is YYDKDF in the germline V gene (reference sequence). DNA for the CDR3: TGTGCCACCAGCAGTCCCCTAACAGAGAACACCGGGGAGCTGTTTTTT. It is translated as CATSSPLTENTGELFF.

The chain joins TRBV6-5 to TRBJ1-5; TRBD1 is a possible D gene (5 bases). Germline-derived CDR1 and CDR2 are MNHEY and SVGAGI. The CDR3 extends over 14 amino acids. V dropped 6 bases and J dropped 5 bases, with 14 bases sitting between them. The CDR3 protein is CASRTGGEYQPQHF. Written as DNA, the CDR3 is TGTGCCAGCAGAACTGGGGGGGAATATCAGCCCCAGCATTTT.

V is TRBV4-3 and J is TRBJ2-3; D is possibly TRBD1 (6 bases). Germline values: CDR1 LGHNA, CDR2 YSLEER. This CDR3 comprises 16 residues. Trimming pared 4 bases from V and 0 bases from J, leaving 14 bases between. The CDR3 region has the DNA TGCGCCAGCAGCCGTTACAACAGGGTTAGCACAGATACGCAGTATTTT. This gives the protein CASSRYNRVSTDTQYF.

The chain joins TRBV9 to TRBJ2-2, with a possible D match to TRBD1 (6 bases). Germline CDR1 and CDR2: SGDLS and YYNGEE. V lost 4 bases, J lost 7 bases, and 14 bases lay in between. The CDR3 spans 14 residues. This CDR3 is CASSLGGGYGELFF. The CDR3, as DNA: TGTGCCAGCAGCCTCGGTGGGGGCTACGGGGAGCTGTTTTTT.

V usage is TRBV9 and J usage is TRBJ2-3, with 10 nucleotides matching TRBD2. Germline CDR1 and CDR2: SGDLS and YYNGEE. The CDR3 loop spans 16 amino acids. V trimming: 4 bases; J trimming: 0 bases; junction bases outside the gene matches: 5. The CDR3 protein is CASSFGLAASTDTQYF. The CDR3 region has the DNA TGTGCCAGCAGCTTTGGACTAGCGGCTAGCACAGATACGCAGTATTTT.

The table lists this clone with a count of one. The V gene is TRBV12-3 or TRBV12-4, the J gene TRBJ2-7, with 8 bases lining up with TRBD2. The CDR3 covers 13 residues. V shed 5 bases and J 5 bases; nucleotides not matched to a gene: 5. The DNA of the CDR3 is TGTGCCAGCAGTCAGCGGGAGTTGAACGAGCAGTACTTC. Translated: CASSQRELNEQYF.

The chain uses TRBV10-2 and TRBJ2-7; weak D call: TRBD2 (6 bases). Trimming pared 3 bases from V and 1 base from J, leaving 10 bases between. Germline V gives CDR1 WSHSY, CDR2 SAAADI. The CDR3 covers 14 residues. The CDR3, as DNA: TGCGCCAGCAGTGATGGTAGCGGTTCCTACGAGCAGTACTTC. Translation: CASSDGSGSYEQYF.

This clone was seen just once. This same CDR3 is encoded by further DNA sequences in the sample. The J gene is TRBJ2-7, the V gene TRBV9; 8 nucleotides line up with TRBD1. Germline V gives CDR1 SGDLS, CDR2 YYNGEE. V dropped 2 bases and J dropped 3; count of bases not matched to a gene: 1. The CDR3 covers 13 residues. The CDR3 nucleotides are TGTGCCAGCAGCGTTACAGGGGGCTACGAGCAGTACTTC. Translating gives CASSVTGGYEQYF.

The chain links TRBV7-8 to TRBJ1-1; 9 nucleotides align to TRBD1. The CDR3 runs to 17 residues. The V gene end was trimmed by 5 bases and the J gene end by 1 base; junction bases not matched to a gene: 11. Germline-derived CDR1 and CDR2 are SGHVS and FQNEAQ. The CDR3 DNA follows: TGTGCCAGCAGCCGGAGGATACAGGGGGCTCCGAACACTGAAGCTTTCTTT. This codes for CASSRRIQGAPNTEAFF.

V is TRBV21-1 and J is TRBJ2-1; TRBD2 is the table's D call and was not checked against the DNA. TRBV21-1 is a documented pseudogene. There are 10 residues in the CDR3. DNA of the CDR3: TGTGCCAGCTCGTACAATGAGCAGTTCTTC. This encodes CASSYNEQFF.

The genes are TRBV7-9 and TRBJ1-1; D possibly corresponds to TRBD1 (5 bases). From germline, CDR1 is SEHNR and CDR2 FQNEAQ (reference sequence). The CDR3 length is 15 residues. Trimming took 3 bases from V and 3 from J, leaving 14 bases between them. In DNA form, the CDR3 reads TGTGCCAGCAGCTTTGGACAAGCGATTGACACTGAAGCTTTCTTT. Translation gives CASSFGQAIDTEAFF.

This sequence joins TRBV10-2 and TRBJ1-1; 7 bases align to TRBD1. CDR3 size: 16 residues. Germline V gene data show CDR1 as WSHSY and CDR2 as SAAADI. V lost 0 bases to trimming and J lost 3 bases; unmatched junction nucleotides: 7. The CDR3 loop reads CASSESIRGIDTEAFF. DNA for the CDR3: TGCGCCAGCAGTGAGTCGATCAGGGGGATTGACACTGAAGCTTTCTTT.